Presented here are 18 T cell receptor beta chains from one specimen sequenced in a study of blood T cell repertoires in COVID-19. Sequencing was performed with immunoSEQ multiplex PCR; in TCRdb, only in-frame clones are kept and a portion is missing. The table has about 110,000 clones, 80% to 85% seen once; the top ten hold approximately 4.5%. The specimen was peripheral blood. The receptors were sampled from a man in his sixties or seventies with acute or convalescent COVID-19.

The rearrangement links TRBV11-2 to TRBJ2-5, with a tentative D call TRBD2 (5 bases). CDR1 SGHAT and CDR2 FQNNGV come from the germline V gene. V gave up 5 bases and J gave up 3 bases, with 10 bases separating them. This CDR3 has 13 amino acids. The CDR3 DNA sequence: TGTGCCAGCAGCCGGGGAAGGGAAGAGACCCAGTACTTC. This sequence encodes CASSRGREETQYF.

The chain recombines TRBV3-1 (or the pseudogene TRBV3-2) with TRBJ2-3; 7 bases fit TRBD2. The germline V gene encodes CDR1 LGHDT and CDR2 YNNKEL (reference sequence). The CDR3 contains 15 residues. V lost 4 bases, J lost 2 bases, and 6 bases stayed unmatched. The CDR3 is CASSPSGVDTDTQYF. The DNA of the CDR3 is TGTGCCAGCAGCCCCAGCGGGGTTGACACAGATACGCAGTATTTT.

This CDR3 reads CASSLDRAGNTEAFF. CDR3 bases: TGCGCCAGCAGCCTGGACAGGGCCGGGAACACTGAAGCTTTCTTT. The V gene is TRBV5-1, the J gene TRBJ1-1, with 8 bases that match TRBD1. CDR1 is SGHRS and CDR2 is YFSETQ in the germline V gene. The CDR3 is made up of 15 amino acids. V was pared by 4 bases and J by 1 base, with 6 bases of the junction left unmatched.

The V call is TRBV3-1 (or the pseudogene TRBV3-2), the J call TRBJ1-1; D not resolved. Germline CDR1 LGHDT, CDR2 YNNKEL (reference sequence). V lost 6 bases and J lost 0, with 11 bases in between. The CDR3 is 14 amino acids. The CDR3 spells CASRPGEMNTEAFF. Written as DNA, the CDR3 is TGTGCCAGCAGGCCAGGTGAAATGAACACTGAAGCTTTCTTT.

CDR3 bases: TGTGCCAGCAGCTTTGGAGGCCCGAACACCGGGGAGCTGTTTTTT. This codes for CASSFGGPNTGELFF. This chain uses TRBV7-8 with TRBJ2-2; perhaps TRBD2 as D (5 bases). CDR3 length: 15 residues. CDR1 is SGHVS and CDR2 is FQNEAQ in the germline V gene. The V end lost 3 bases, the J end lost 0 bases, and 8 bases lay between the germline ends.

The J gene is TRBJ2-7, the V gene TRBV6-5; D uncertain. The CDR3 is 14 residues long. Germline CDR1 is MNHEY and CDR2 is SVGAGI. The V gene lost 5 bases and the J gene lost 2 bases, with 13 bases spanning the gap. The CDR3 loop is CASSPTFSTYEQYF. CDR3 sequence (DNA): TGTGCCAGCAGTCCGACTTTTTCCACCTACGAGCAGTACTTC.

The chain links TRBV19 to TRBJ1-1, with D hard to call. The germline CDR1 and CDR2 sequences are LNHDA and SQIVND (reference sequence). This CDR3 is built from 14 residues. The V gene lost 4 bases and the J gene lost 4 bases, with 13 bases spanning the gap. The CDR3 loop reads CASSTPLTRTEAFF. CDR3 coding DNA: TGTGCCAGTAGTACGCCCCTAACTCGCACTGAAGCTTTCTTT.

The rearrangement links TRBV25-1 to TRBJ1-1; D unclear. This CDR3 has 15 amino acids. With 1 base removed from V and 0 bases from J, the gap between germline ends came to 9 bases. CDR1 and CDR2 from the germline V gene are MGHDK and SYGVNS. CDR3 residues: CASSESLTLNTEAFF. CDR3 DNA sequence: TGTGCCAGCAGTGAATCTCTCACATTGAACACTGAAGCTTTCTTT.

The chain recombines TRBV19 with TRBJ2-1; 7 bases align to TRBD2. The CDR3 loop spans 15 amino acids. Per germline, CDR1 LNHDA and CDR2 SQIVND (reference sequence). Unmatched junction bases numbered 12, after V lost 5 bases and J lost 8 bases. DNA for the CDR3: TGTGCCAGTAGTCCTCGGACTAGACCGATCGATGAGCAGTTCTTC. Protein product: CASSPRTRPIDEQFF.

In this sample, this clone turned up a few times. The rearrangement uses TRBV5-8 and TRBJ1-4; D remains ambiguous. CDR1 and CDR2 (germline): SGHTS, YDEGEE. The V end was cut by 0 bases, the J end by 6 bases, with 9 bases between. This CDR3 is 14 amino acids long. The CDR3 reads CASSLGQDYEKLFF. CDR3 in DNA: TGTGCCAGCAGCTTGGGGCAGGATTATGAAAAACTGTTTTTT.

The J gene is TRBJ1-5, the V gene TRBV7-2, with 7 nucleotides matching TRBD1. Germline loops: CDR1 SGHTA, CDR2 FQGNSA. The J segment lost 4 bases and the V segment lost 5 bases, leaving 5 bases of the junction unmatched. The CDR3 extends over 14 amino acids. This chain's CDR3 is CASSQTGPNQPQHF. CDR3 sequence (DNA): TGTGCCAGCAGCCAGACAGGGCCAAATCAGCCCCAGCATTTT.

The rearrangement links TRBV18 to TRBJ1-5; 11 bases fit TRBD1. Germline assignment: CDR1 KGHSH and CDR2 LQKENI. The CDR3 consists of 13 residues. V gave up 7 bases and J gave up 7 bases; unmatched junction bases: 3. CDR3 in DNA: TGTGCCAGCTGGGACAGGGGGGGACAGCCCCAGCATTTT. Translating it yields CASWDRGGQPQHF.

This rearrangement joins TRBV5-1 to TRBJ1-6, with D maybe TRBD1 (6 bases). The V gene lost 4 bases and the J gene lost 6 bases, with 17 bases spanning the gap. Germline V gene lookup returns CDR1 SGHRS and CDR2 YFSETQ. This CDR3 region has 16 residues. The CDR3 DNA is TGCGCCAGCAGCCGGGTTTTGGGGGCCGCTAATTCACCCCTCCACTTT. Its protein is CASSRVLGAANSPLHF.

This clone has more than one count but fewer than ten. The V call is TRBV2, the J call TRBJ1-1; a weak D match, TRBD1 (6 bases). V shed 0 bases and J shed 1 base, with 30 bases lying between them. This CDR3 has 22 residues. Germline CDR1 SNHLY, CDR2 FYNNEI. CDR3 DNA: TGTGCCAGCAGTGAAGCAAGGAAAGGGCAGGGGCCAAGGAGTAGGGGGAACACTGAAGCTTTCTTT. Translated: CASSEARKGQGPRSRGNTEAFF.

The genes are TRBV5-1 and TRBJ2-3; D is perhaps TRBD2 (6 bases). Germline loops: CDR1 SGHRS, CDR2 YFSETQ. Trimming pared 5 bases from V and 7 bases from J, leaving 23 bases between. The length of the CDR3 is 16 residues. CDR3 protein: CASRIGGALPSNTQYF. DNA of the CDR3: TGCGCCAGCAGAATTGGCGGGGCCCTGCCTTCGAATACGCAGTATTTT.

V usage is TRBV11-3 and J usage is TRBJ2-1; TRBD2 agrees at 7 bases. The germline V gene encodes CDR1 SGHNT and CDR2 YENEEA. The CDR3 runs to 13 residues. V was clipped by 6 bases and J by 2 bases; unmatched bases: 1. The CDR3 DNA is TGTGCCAGCAGTGGGGGGGCCTACAATGAGCAGTTCTTC. Translation gives CASSGGAYNEQFF.

V and J are TRBV19 and TRBJ2-1, with TRBD1 matching over 10 bases. With 5 bases clipped from V and 4 bases from J, the junction kept 5 bases outside the gene matches. This CDR3 is built from 15 residues. The germline V gene has CDR1 LNHDA and CDR2 SQIVND (reference sequence). The CDR3 sequence: CASSPGTGDYNEQFF. The CDR3 bases are TGTGCCAGTAGTCCCGGGACAGGGGATTACAATGAGCAGTTCTTC. Full variable domain (missing parts from reference TRBV19 and TRBJ2-1): DGGITQSPKYLFRKEGQNVTLSCEQNLNHDAMYWYRQDPGQGLRLIYYSQIVNDFQKGDIAEGYSVSREKKESFPLTVTSAQKNPTAFYLCASSPGTGDYNEQFFGPGTRLTVL.

The V gene is TRBV7-2, the J gene TRBJ1-2; TRBD1 agrees at 9 bases. Trimming took 5 bases from V and 4 from J; bases not matched to a gene: 5. The CDR3 is 14 residues long. Per germline, CDR1 SGHTA and CDR2 FQGNSA. As DNA, the CDR3 is TGTGCCAGCAGCCCGGGACAGGGTGGCTATGGCTACACCTTC. Translated: CASSPGQGGYGYTF.